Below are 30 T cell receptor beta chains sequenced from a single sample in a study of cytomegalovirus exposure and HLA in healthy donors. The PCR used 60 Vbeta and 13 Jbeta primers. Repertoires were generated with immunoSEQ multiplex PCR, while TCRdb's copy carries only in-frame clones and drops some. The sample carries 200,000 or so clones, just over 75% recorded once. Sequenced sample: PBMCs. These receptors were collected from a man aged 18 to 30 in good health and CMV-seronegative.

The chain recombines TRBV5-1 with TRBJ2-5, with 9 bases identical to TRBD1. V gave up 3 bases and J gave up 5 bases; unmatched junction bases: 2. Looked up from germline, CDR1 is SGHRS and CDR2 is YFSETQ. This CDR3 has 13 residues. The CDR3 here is CASSWDREETQYF. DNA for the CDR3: TGCGCCAGCAGCTGGGACAGGGAGGAGACCCAGTACTTC.

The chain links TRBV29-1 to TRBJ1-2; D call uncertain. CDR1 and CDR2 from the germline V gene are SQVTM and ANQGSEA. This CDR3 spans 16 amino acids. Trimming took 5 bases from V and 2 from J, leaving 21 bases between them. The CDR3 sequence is CSVTPPGVFLNYGYTF. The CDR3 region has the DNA TGCAGCGTTACTCCTCCCGGGGTATTCTTGAACTATGGCTACACCTTC.

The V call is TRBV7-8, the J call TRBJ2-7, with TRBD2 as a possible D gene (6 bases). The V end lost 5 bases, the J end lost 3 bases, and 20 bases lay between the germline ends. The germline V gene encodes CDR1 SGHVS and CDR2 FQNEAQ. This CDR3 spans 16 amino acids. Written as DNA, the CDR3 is TGTGCCAGCAGCACTAGCCGCACTAGCAGTCGCTACGAGCAGTACTTC. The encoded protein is CASSTSRTSSRYEQYF.

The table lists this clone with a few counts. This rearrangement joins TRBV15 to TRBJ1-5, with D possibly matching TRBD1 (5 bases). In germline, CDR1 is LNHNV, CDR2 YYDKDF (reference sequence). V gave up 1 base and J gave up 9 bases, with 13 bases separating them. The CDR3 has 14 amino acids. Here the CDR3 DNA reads TGTGCCACCAGCAGAGGGACACGACCGTCGCCCCAGCATTTT. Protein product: CATSRGTRPSPQHF.

The CDR3, as DNA: TGTGCCAGCACCCAGTGGGGACAGGGGGCAGGAGGCTACACCTTC. Encoded protein: CASTQWGQGAGGYTF. The rearrangement joins TRBV6-1 to TRBJ1-2; TRBD1 matches at 12 bases. The germline V gene has CDR1 MNHNS and CDR2 SASEGT. The trim removed 7 bases at V and 8 bases at J, leaving 11 bases unmatched. The CDR3 extends over 15 amino acids.

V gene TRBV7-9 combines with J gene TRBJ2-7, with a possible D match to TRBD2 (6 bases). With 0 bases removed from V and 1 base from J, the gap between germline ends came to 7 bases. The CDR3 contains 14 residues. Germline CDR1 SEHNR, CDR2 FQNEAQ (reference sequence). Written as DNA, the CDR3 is TGTGCCAGCAGCTTAGCGCGGGGATCCTACGAGCAGTACTTC. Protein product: CASSLARGSYEQYF.

The CDR3 DNA reads as TGCGCCAGCAGCCACCCCCCGGCTAGCGAGCAGTTCTTC. Translated: CASSHPPASEQFF. V is TRBV4-1 and J is TRBJ2-1; maybe TRBD2 (5 bases). This CDR3 comprises 13 residues. Trimming left V 3 bases short and J 10 bases short, with 13 bases between. Per the germline V gene, CDR1 is MGHRA and CDR2 is YSYEKL.

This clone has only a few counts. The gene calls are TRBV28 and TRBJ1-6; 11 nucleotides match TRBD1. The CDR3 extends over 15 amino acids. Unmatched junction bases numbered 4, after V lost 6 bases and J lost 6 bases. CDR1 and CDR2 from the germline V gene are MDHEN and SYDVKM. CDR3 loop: CASRGQGAGNSPLHF. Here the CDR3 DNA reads TGTGCCAGCAGAGGACAGGGGGCAGGTAATTCACCCCTCCACTTT.

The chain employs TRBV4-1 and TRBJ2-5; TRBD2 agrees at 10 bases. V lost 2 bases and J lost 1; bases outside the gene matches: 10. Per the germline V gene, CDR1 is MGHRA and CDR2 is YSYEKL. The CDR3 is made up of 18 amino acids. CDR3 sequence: CASSQSAAGLAVQETQYF. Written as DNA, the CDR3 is TGCGCCAGCAGCCAATCGGCCGCCGGACTAGCGGTCCAAGAGACCCAGTACTTC.

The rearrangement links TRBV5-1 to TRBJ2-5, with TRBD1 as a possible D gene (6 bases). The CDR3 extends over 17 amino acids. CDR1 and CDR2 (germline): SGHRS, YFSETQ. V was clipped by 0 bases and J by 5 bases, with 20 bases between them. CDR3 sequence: CASSLGGQGMFLETQYF. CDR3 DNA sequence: TGCGCCAGCAGCTTGGGGGGGCAGGGGATGTTTTTGGAGACCCAGTACTTC.

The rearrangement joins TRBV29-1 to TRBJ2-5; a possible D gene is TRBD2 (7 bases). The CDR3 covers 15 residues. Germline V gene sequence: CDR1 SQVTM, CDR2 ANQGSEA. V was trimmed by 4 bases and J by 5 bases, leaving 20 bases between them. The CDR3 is CSVVWRGRVGETQYF. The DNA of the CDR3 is TGCAGCGTTGTGTGGCGGGGGCGCGTTGGGGAGACCCAGTACTTC.

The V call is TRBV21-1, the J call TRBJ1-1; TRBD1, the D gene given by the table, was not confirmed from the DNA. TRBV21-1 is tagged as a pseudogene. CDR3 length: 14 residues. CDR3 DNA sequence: TGTGCCAGCAGCAAAGGGTCAGAGAACACTGAAGCTTTCTTT. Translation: CASSKGSENTEAFF.

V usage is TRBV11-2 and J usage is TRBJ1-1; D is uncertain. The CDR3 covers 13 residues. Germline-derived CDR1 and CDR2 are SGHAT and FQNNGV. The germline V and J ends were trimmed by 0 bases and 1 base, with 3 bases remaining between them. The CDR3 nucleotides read TGTGCCAGCAGCTTAGACTGGAACACTGAAGCTTTCTTT. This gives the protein CASSLDWNTEAFF.

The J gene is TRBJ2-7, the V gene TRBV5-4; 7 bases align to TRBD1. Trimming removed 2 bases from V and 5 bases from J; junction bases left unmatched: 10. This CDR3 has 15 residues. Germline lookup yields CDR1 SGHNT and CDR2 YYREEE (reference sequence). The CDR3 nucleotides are TGTGCCAGCAGCTTCACCCTAGGGGGCATGAACGAGCAGTACTTC. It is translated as CASSFTLGGMNEQYF.

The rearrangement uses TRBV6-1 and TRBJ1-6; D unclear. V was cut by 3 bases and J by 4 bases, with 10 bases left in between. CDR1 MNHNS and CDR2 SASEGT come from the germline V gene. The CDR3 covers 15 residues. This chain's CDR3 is CASSEDGGYNSPLHF. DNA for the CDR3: TGTGCCAGCAGTGAGGACGGAGGATATAATTCACCCCTCCACTTT.

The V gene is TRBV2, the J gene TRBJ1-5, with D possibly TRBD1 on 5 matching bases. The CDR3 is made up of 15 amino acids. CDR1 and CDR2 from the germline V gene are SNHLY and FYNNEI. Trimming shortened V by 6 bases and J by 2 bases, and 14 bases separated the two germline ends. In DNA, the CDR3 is TGTGCCAGCAGGTACGGGACTACGGGCAATCAGCCCCAGCATTTT. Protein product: CASRYGTTGNQPQHF.

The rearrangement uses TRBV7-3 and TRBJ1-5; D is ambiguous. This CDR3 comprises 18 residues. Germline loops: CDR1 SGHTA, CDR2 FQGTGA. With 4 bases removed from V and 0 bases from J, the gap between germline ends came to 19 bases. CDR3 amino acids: CASSSPLTHIYSNQPQHF. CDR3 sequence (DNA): TGTGCCAGCAGCTCGCCTTTGACACATATCTATAGCAATCAGCCCCAGCATTTT.

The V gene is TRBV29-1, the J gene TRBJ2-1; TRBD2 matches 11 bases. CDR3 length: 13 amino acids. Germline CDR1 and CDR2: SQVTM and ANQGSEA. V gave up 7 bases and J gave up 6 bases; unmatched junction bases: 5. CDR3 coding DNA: TGCAGCGCCAGACTAGCGGGAAGCAATGAGCAGTTCTTC. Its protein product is CSARLAGSNEQFF.

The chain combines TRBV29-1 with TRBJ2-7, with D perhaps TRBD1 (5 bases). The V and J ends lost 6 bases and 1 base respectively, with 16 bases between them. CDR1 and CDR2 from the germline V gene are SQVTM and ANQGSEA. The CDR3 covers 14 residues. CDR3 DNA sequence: TGCAGCGTCACCGACAGCCTGGGGTCCTACGAGCAGTACTTC. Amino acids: CSVTDSLGSYEQYF.

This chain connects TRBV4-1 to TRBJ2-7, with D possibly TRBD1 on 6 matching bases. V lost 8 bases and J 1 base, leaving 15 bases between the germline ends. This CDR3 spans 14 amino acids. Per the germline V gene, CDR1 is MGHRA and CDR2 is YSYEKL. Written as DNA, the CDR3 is TGCGCCAGCTCCCCCGGACAGCTTTCCTACGAGCAGTACTTC. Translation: CASSPGQLSYEQYF.

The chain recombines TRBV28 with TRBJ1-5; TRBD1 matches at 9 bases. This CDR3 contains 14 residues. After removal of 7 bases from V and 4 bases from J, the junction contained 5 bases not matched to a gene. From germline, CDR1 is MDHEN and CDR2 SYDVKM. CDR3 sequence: CASTTGQGNQPQHF. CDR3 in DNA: TGTGCCAGCACCACCGGACAGGGGAATCAGCCCCAGCATTTT.

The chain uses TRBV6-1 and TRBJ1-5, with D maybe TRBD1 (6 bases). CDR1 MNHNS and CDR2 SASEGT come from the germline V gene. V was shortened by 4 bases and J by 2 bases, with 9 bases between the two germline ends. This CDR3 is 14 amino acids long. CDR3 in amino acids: CASSAGDGNQPQHF. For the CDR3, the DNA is TGTGCCAGCAGTGCAGGGGACGGCAATCAGCCCCAGCATTTT.

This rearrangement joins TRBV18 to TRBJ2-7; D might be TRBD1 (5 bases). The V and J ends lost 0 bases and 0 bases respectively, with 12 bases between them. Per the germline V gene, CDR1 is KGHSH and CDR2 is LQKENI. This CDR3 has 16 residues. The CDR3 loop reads CASSPPIGAFSYEQYF. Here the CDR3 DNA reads TGTGCCAGCTCACCACCGATAGGGGCATTCTCCTACGAGCAGTACTTC.

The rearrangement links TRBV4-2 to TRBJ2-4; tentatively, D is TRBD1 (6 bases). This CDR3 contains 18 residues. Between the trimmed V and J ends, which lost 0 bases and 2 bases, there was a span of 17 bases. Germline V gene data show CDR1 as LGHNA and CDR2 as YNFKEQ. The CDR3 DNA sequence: TGTGCCAGCAGCCAAGATATGCAGGGGCTCCTAACCAAAAACATTCAGTACTTC. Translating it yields CASSQDMQGLLTKNIQYF.

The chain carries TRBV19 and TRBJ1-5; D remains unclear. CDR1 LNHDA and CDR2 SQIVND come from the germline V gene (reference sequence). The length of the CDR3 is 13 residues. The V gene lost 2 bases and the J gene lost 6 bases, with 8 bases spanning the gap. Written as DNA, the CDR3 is TGTGCCAGTAGTATAAGAGGTTCTCAGCCCCAGCATTTT. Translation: CASSIRGSQPQHF. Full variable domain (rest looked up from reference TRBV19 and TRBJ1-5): DGGITQSPKYLFRKEGQNVTLSCEQNLNHDAMYWYRQDPGQGLRLIYYSQIVNDFQKGDIAEGYSVSREKKESFPLTVTSAQKNPTAFYLCASSIRGSQPQHFGDGTRLSIL.

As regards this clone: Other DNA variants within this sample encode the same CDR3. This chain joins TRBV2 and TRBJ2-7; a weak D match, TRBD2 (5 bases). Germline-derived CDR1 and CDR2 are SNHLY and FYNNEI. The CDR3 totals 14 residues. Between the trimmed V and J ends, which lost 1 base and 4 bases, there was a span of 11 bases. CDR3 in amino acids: CASSEGGQAYEQYF. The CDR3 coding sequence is TGTGCCAGCAGTGAAGGAGGGCAGGCATACGAGCAGTACTTC.

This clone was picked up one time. CDR3 bases: TGCGCCAGCAGCCCCCGACTAGCGGGAGCCGTAGATACGCAGTATTTT. Residues: CASSPRLAGAVDTQYF. This chain uses TRBV5-1 with TRBJ2-3, with 12 positions matching TRBD2. The germline V gene encodes CDR1 SGHRS and CDR2 YFSETQ. Losses at the gene ends were 4 bases for V and 5 bases for J; bases not matched to a gene: 8. The CDR3 loop spans 16 amino acids.

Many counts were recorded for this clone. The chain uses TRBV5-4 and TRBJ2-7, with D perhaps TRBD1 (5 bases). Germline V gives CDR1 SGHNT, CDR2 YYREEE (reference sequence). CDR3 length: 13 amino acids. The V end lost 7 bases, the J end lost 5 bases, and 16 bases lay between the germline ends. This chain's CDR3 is CASGPRTTNEQYF. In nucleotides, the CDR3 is TGTGCCAGCGGCCCGAGGACAACGAACGAGCAGTACTTC.

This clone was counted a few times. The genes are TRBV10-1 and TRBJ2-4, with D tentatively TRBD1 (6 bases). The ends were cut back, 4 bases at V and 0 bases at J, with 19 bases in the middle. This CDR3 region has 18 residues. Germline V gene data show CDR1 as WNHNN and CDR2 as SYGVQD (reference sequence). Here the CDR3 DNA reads TGCGCCAGCAGTGCACCCAGGGGCGGAAAGCTAGCCAAAAACATTCAGTACTTC. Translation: CASSAPRGGKLAKNIQYF.

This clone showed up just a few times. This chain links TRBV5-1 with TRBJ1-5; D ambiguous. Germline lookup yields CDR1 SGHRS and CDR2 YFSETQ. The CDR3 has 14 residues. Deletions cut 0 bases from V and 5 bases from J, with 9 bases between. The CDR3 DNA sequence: TGCGCCAGCAGCTTGGGAGGTGGCTATCAGCCCCAGCATTTT. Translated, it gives CASSLGGGYQPQHF.